This is a list of T cell receptor beta chains from one sample in a study of blood T cells in healthy people across ages. TCRdb re-called the 5' RACE reads through MiXCR, storing one row per CDR3 protein. The data hold about a million distinct CDR3 sequences, with roughly 51% observed a single time. The sequencing input was blood. Receptors originate from a woman aged 60-70 years in good health. Both conserved end residues are part of each CDR3. The D gene is left open where the match is weak. Size values are once, few and many counts, or a class for expanded clones, and some rows have none.

v_gene: TRBV4-1
d_gene: NA
abundance: NA
j_gene: TRBJ1-6
CDR3aa: CASSQDDTGLPLHF
CDR3nt: TGCGCCAGCAGCCAAGATGACACAGGATTACCCCTCCACTTT

v_gene: TRBV12-3/TRBV12-4
d_gene: NA
abundance: few
j_gene: TRBJ1-1
CDR3aa: CASKRMNTEAFF
CDR3nt: TGTGCCAGCAAACGGATGAACACTGAAGCTTTCTTT

v_gene: TRBV6-1
d_gene: NA
abundance: NA
j_gene: TRBJ1-2
CDR3aa: CASSKSQPLARTWGYTF
CDR3nt: TGTGCCAGCAGCAAGTCCCAACCTTTGGCACGGACTTGGGGCTACACCTTC

v_gene: TRBV9
d_gene: NA
abundance: few
j_gene: TRBJ2-1
CDR3aa: CASSPRGLLDEQFF
CDR3nt: TGTGCCAGCAGCCCCAGGGGACTATTAGATGAGCAGTTCTTC

v_gene: TRBV30
d_gene: NA
abundance: NA
j_gene: TRBJ2-4
CDR3aa: CAWSFRGRGDIQYF
CDR3nt: TGTGCCTGGAGCTTTAGGGGCAGGGGAGACATTCAGTACTTC

v_gene: TRBV10-3
d_gene: TRBD2
abundance: few
j_gene: TRBJ2-3
CDR3aa: CAISERMGGSRPDTQYF
CDR3nt: TGTGCCATCAGTGAGCGCATGGGCGGGAGTCGCCCAGATACGCAGTATTTT

v_gene: TRBV7-2
d_gene: TRBD2
abundance: few
j_gene: TRBJ2-7
CDR3aa: CASSPAHSGKGYEQYF
CDR3nt: TGTGCCAGCAGCCCAGCCCATAGCGGGAAAGGCTACGAGCAGTACTTC

v_gene: TRBV5-1
d_gene: NA
abundance: NA
j_gene: TRBJ1-2
CDR3aa: CASSNIGSAPGYYGYTF
CDR3nt: TGCGCCAGCAGCAATATTGGATCAGCCCCAGGTTACTATGGCTACACCTTC

v_gene: TRBV28
d_gene: TRBD2
abundance: once
j_gene: TRBJ2-7
CDR3aa: CASSFTRTSGNEQYF
CDR3nt: TGTGCCAGCAGTTTTACCCGGACTAGCGGGAACGAGCAGTACTTC

v_gene: TRBV9
d_gene: NA
abundance: NA
j_gene: TRBJ2-5
CDR3aa: CASSPSGTPLTQYF
CDR3nt: TGTGCCAGCAGCCCCTCCGGGACGCCCCTTACCCAGTACTTC

v_gene: TRBV12-3/TRBV12-4
d_gene: NA
abundance: few
j_gene: TRBJ2-7
CDR3aa: CASTSQGRYSYEQYF
CDR3nt: TGTGCCAGCACTTCTCAGGGTAGATATTCCTACGAGCAGTACTTC

v_gene: TRBV27
d_gene: NA
abundance: few
j_gene: TRBJ2-3
CDR3aa: CASSFLGLDTQYF
CDR3nt: TGTGCCAGCAGTTTTTTGGGTCTAGATACGCAGTATTTT

v_gene: TRBV27
d_gene: NA
abundance: few
j_gene: TRBJ2-7
CDR3aa: CASSLGGGATYEQYF
CDR3nt: TGTGCCAGCAGTTTGGGGGGAGGAGCAACCTACGAGCAGTACTTC

v_gene: TRBV6-2/TRBV6-3
d_gene: NA
abundance: few
j_gene: TRBJ2-7
CDR3aa: CASSYGILGEQYF
CDR3nt: TGTGCCAGCAGTTACGGCATTTTGGGCGAGCAGTACTTC

v_gene: TRBV9
d_gene: NA
abundance: NA
j_gene: TRBJ2-5
CDR3aa: CASSPRDPTAGEQYF
CDR3nt: TGTGCCAGCAGCCCACGGGACCCCACAGCCGGGGAGCAGTACTTC

v_gene: TRBV7-8
d_gene: TRBD1
abundance: NA
j_gene: TRBJ2-7
CDR3aa: CASSLPGQGGYEQYF
CDR3nt: TGTGCCAGCAGCTTACCTGGACAGGGGGGCTACGAGCAGTACTTC

v_gene: TRBV29-1
d_gene: NA
abundance: many
j_gene: TRBJ2-3
CDR3aa: CSVRLSNDTQYF
CDR3nt: TGCAGCGTTCGACTGAGCAACGATACGCAGTATTTT

v_gene: TRBV29-1
d_gene: TRBD1
abundance: NA
j_gene: TRBJ2-7
CDR3aa: CSVETLTGVPYEQYF
CDR3nt: TGCAGCGTTGAAACACTGACAGGGGTCCCCTACGAGCAGTACTTC

v_gene: TRBV20-1
d_gene: TRBD1
abundance: NA
j_gene: TRBJ2-5
CDR3aa: CSCTGGAGKTQYF
CDR3nt: TGCAGTTGTACAGGGGGCGCGGGAAAGACCCAGTACTTC

v_gene: TRBV12-3/TRBV12-4
d_gene: NA
abundance: few
j_gene: TRBJ2-4
CDR3aa: CASTFSPELNIQYF
CDR3nt: TGTGCCAGCACCTTCTCTCCGGAATTAAACATTCAGTACTTC

v_gene: TRBV7-2
d_gene: TRBD2
abundance: few
j_gene: TRBJ2-3
CDR3aa: CASSSRTSASPQYF
CDR3nt: TGTGCCAGCAGCTCCAGGACTAGCGCTAGTCCGCAGTATTTT

v_gene: TRBV20-1
d_gene: TRBD2
abundance: few
j_gene: TRBJ2-1
CDR3aa: CSAKGLAGARGIIEQFF
CDR3nt: TGCAGTGCTAAGGGTCTAGCGGGAGCCCGGGGGATAATTGAGCAGTTCTTC

v_gene: TRBV28
d_gene: TRBD1
abundance: few
j_gene: TRBJ2-4
CDR3aa: CASLWTGKNIQYF
CDR3nt: TGTGCCAGCTTGTGGACAGGGAAAAACATTCAGTACTTC

v_gene: TRBV20-1
d_gene: TRBD2
abundance: NA
j_gene: TRBJ2-1
CDR3aa: CSANLAGGEQFF
CDR3nt: TGCAGTGCCAATCTAGCGGGAGGTGAGCAGTTCTTC

v_gene: TRBV7-2
d_gene: TRBD1
abundance: once
j_gene: TRBJ1-4
CDR3aa: CASSLGFYRGGYNEKLFF
CDR3nt: TGTGCCAGCAGCTTAGGGTTCTACAGGGGCGGATATAATGAAAAACTGTTTTTT

v_gene: TRBV5-1
d_gene: TRBD2
abundance: few
j_gene: TRBJ2-1
CDR3aa: CASSSGTSGSLSYNEQFF
CDR3nt: TGCGCCAGCAGCAGCGGGACTAGCGGGAGCCTCTCCTACAATGAGCAGTTCTTC

v_gene: TRBV5-1
d_gene: TRBD2
abundance: NA
j_gene: TRBJ2-5
CDR3aa: CASRMWTSGRGEQYF
CDR3nt: TGCGCCAGCAGAATGTGGACTAGCGGGAGAGGTGAGCAGTACTTC